A selection of T cell receptor beta chains follows, all from one sample in a study of PD-1 blockade in classical Hodgkin lymphoma. Method: immunoSEQ multiplex PCR; TCRdb's copy keeps in-frame clones and lacks some. Found here are more than 30,000 clones, 82% of them singletons; the top ten hold approximately 29%. The specimen comprised peripheral blood mononuclear cells (PBMCs), sampled at baseline. Receptors were obtained from a human donor with classical Hodgkin lymphoma. Each CDR3 is given with its conserved first and last residue. A D gene is named only where the DNA matches it firmly. Size is stated for part of the rows, as once, few or many counts, or as a class when the clone is expanded.

TRBV28	few	.	TRBJ2-1	TGTGCCAGCAGTTTTACCGAGGGGGCCTACAATGAGCAGTTCTTC	CASSFTEGAYNEQFF
TRBV5-4	.	TRBD1	TRBJ2-7	TGTGCCAGCAGCTCGAACCCGGGACAGGGCTACGAGCAGTACTTC	CASSSNPGQGYEQYF
TRBV7-6	.	.	TRBJ2-4	TGTGCCAGCAGCTTAGAACGGGGAGCCAAAAACATTCAGTACTTC	CASSLERGAKNIQYF
TRBV2	few	.	TRBJ2-5	TGTGCCAGCAGTGTGGATTACTCAGAGACCCAGTACTTC	CASSVDYSETQYF
TRBV19	few	TRBD1	TRBJ2-2	TGTGCCAGTAGTATACAGGGGGCCCGGAACACCGGGGAGCTGTTTTTT	CASSIQGARNTGELFF
TRBV5-1	.	TRBD1	TRBJ1-1	TGCGCCAGCAGCCGCGGGGTCGGGACAGGGGAGCCTGAAGCTTTCTTT	CASSRGVGTGEPEAFF
TRBV5-4	.	TRBD1	TRBJ1-2	TGTGCCAGCAGCTTGGGTGGGGACAGGGGGGGTACCTATGGCTACACCTTC	CASSLGGDRGGTYGYTF
TRBV6-5	.	.	TRBJ1-6	TGTGCCAGCAGTTACCCGGACAGAAGGAATTCACCCCTCCACTTT	CASSYPDRRNSPLHF
TRBV6-1	.	.	TRBJ2-2	TGTGCCAGCACCCTGGTCACCGGGGAGCTGTTTTTT	CASTLVTGELFF
TRBV5-1	.	.	TRBJ1-2	TGCGCCAGCAGCGAGGACGGCAACTATGGCTACACCTTC	CASSEDGNYGYTF
TRBV5-1	few	.	TRBJ1-4	TGCGCCAGCAGCTTGGCAGTCGAAGCGGGTGAAAAACTGTTTTTT	CASSLAVEAGEKLFF
TRBV6-5	.	.	TRBJ2-7	TGTGCCAGCCGATCCATGAACACAGGTCCCTACGAGCAGTACTTC	CASRSMNTGPYEQYF
TRBV6-6	.	.	TRBJ1-2	TGTGCCAGCAGTTCGACAGCTTCTAACTATGGCTACACCTTC	CASSSTASNYGYTF
TRBV7-2	.	.	TRBJ1-1	TGTGCCAGCAGGAGGACGGCATTGGCTGAAGCTTTCTTT	CASRRTALAEAFF
TRBV12-5	.	TRBD1	TRBJ2-7	TGTGCTAGTGCATCTGGGACAGGAAGTACGGACGAGCAGTACTTC	CASASGTGSTDEQYF
TRBV2	.	.	TRBJ1-2	TGTGCCAGCAGTTCTCCTCAGACTGGCTACACCTTC	CASSSPQTGYTF
TRBV28	.	TRBD1	TRBJ2-7	TGTGCCAGCAGTTTATCCCTTGGACAGGGGGCATACGAGCAGTACTTC	CASSLSLGQGAYEQYF
TRBV7-2	.	.	TRBJ2-3	TGTGCCAGCAGCTTTCGACAGGCCACAGATACGCAGTATTTT	CASSFRQATDTQYF
TRBV7-2	.	.	TRBJ2-7	TGTGCCAGCAGCTTAGTTGCCGGCGACGAGCAGTACTTC	CASSLVAGDEQYF
TRBV7-3	.	.	TRBJ2-3	TGTGCCAGCAGCTTAACCCCCCTGGGGGATACGCAGTATTTT	CASSLTPLGDTQYF
TRBV18	.	TRBD1	TRBJ2-7	TGTGCCAGCTCACCTAATGCCGGGACAGGGCCCTACGAGCAGTACTTC	CASSPNAGTGPYEQYF
TRBV2	few	.	TRBJ2-7	TGTGCCAGCAGTGAAGAGGCTGTAAGCTCCTACGAGCAGTACTTC	CASSEEAVSSYEQYF
TRBV11-3	.	TRBD2	TRBJ2-3	TGTGCCAGCAGCCCTGGACTAGCGGGTAATACGCAGTATTTT	CASSPGLAGNTQYF
TRBV15	.	TRBD2	TRBJ2-7	TGTGCCACCAGCAGGGGACTAGAACGGTACGAGCAGTACTTC	CATSRGLERYEQYF
TRBV19	.	.	TRBJ1-1	TGTGCCGTCACCCGGACAGACCTGAGAAACACTGAAGCTTTCTTT	CAVTRTDLRNTEAFF
TRBV9	once	.	TRBJ2-3	TGTGCCAGCAGCCCAACCGGGGGAGGAGAAAGAGATACGCAGTATTTT	CASSPTGGGERDTQYF
TRBV27	.	.	TRBJ2-7	TGTGCCAGCAGTTTATCGGCAAGGATTTACGAGCAGTACTTC	CASSLSARIYEQYF
TRBV19	few	.	TRBJ2-1	TGTGCCAGTAGTAAAAAGCCTGACAGGTACAATGAGCAGTTCTTC	CASSKKPDRYNEQFF
TRBV5-1	.	.	TRBJ1-2	TGCGCCAGCAGCTCCCTTGGACACTCCTATGGCTACACCTTC	CASSSLGHSYGYTF
TRBV30	.	TRBD1	TRBJ2-3	TGTGCCTTGGACAGGGGCACAGATACGCAGTATTTT	CALDRGTDTQYF
TRBV2	few	TRBD1	TRBJ1-1	TGTGCCAGCAGTCTCGGGACAGGGGGACCAAACACTGAAGCTTTCTTT	CASSLGTGGPNTEAFF
TRBV7-2	.	TRBD1	TRBJ2-1	TGTGCCAGCAGCTCACAGGGGGGAGCCTACAATGAGCAGTTCTTC	CASSSQGGAYNEQFF
TRBV27	.	TRBD1	TRBJ2-2	TGTGCCAGCAGTCCCTGGACAGGGCTCAACACCGGGGAGCTGTTTTTT	CASSPWTGLNTGELFF
TRBV7-8	few	.	TRBJ2-5	TGTGCCAGCAGCCCTGGGGGGCCGAGGGAGACCCAGTACTTC	CASSPGGPRETQYF
TRBV7-8	.	.	TRBJ2-7	TGTGCCAGCAGCTTCCAGGTCGAGCAGTACTTC	CASSFQVEQYF
TRBV7-9	few	.	TRBJ1-2	TGTGCCAGCAGTCAGATAGGACAGCTAGACACCTTC	CASSQIGQLDTF
TRBV6-6	few	.	TRBJ1-5	TGTGCCAGCAGTTACTCCGCCGTGGGCAATCAGCCCCAGCATTTT	CASSYSAVGNQPQHF
TRBV7-3	few	TRBD1	TRBJ1-6	TGTGCCAGCAGCTCGTCCGGGACAGATAATTCACCCCTCCACTTT	CASSSSGTDNSPLHF
TRBV5-1	.	.	TRBJ2-7	TGCGCCAGCAGCTTGGAACAGGGTACGGGCGAGCAGTACTTC	CASSLEQGTGEQYF
TRBV9	.	.	TRBJ2-1	TGTGCCAGCAGCGTAGGGACTTTATACAATGAGCAGTTCTTC	CASSVGTLYNEQFF
TRBV2	.	TRBD2	TRBJ2-1	TGTGCCAGGACACTAGCGGGGGGCCTGAGCTCCTACAATGAGCAGTTCTTC	CARTLAGGLSSYNEQFF
TRBV5-1	once	.	TRBJ2-3	TGCGCCAGCAGCTTGGGCCGATTCACAGATACGCAGTATTTT	CASSLGRFTDTQYF
TRBV7-2	.	TRBD1	TRBJ2-1	TGTGCCAGCAGCGCCCGGGACAGGGTGGGGAATGAGCAGTTCTTC	CASSARDRVGNEQFF
TRBV15	.	.	TRBJ1-6	TGTGCCACCAGTTCAAGGGGTGGCGGGTTCTCCTATAATTCACCCCTCCACTTT	CATSSRGGGFSYNSPLHF
TRBV2	.	.	TRBJ2-1	TGTGCCACCCAGGGGAACTCCTACAATGAGCAGTTCTTC	CATQGNSYNEQFF
TRBV7-9	once	.	TRBJ2-1	TGTGCCAGCACGTCGAGAGATAACTACAATGAGCAGTTCTTC	CASTSRDNYNEQFF
TRBV20-1	few	.	TRBJ1-2	TGCAGTGCTAGACAGGACTATGGCTACACCTTC	CSARQDYGYTF
TRBV6-6	.	TRBD1	TRBJ1-2	TGTGCCAGCAGTCTCAATAGACAGGGGGCGGACTATGGCTACACCTTC	CASSLNRQGADYGYTF
TRBV19	.	.	TRBJ1-3	TGTGCCAGTAGTGGTGCCTCTCCTGGAAACACCATATATTTT	CASSGASPGNTIYF
TRBV6-5	once	TRBD2	TRBJ2-3	TGTGCCAGCAGTTCCGGGACTAGCGGGGCTGATACGCAGTATTTT	CASSSGTSGADTQYF
TRBV4-3	.	.	TRBJ1-4	TGCGCCAGCAGCCAGATGGGGGAGGTTCTGTTTTTT	CASSQMGEVLFF
TRBV7-6	.	TRBD1	TRBJ2-3	TGTGCCAGCAGCTTAGCAGAAGAGACAGGGGACCGTGCAGATACGCAGTATTTT	CASSLAEETGDRADTQYF